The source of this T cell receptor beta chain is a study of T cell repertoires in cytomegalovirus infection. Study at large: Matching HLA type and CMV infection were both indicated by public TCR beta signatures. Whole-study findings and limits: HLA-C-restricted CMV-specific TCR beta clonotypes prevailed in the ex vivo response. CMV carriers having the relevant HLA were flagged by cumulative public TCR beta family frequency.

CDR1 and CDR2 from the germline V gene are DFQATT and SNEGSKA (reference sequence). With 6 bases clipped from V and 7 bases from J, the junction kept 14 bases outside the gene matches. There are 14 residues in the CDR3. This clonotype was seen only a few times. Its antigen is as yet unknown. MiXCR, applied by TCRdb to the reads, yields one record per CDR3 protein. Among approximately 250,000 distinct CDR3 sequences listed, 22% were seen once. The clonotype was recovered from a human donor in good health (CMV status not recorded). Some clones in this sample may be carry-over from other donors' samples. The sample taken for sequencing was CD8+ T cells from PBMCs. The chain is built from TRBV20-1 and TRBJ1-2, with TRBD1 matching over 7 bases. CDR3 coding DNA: TGCAGTGCCGTTGGTACAGGGGCGAAATCTGGCTACACCTTC. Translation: CSAVGTGAKSGYTF.